The 16 T cell receptor beta chains below all came from one sample that was sequenced in a study of blood T cell repertoires in COVID-19. Repertoires were generated with immunoSEQ multiplex PCR, while TCRdb's copy carries only in-frame clones and drops some. The sample consists of 250,000 to 300,000 clones, approximately 90% of them appearing once. Sequenced sample: PBMCs or T cells enriched from blood (not recorded which). The receptor set was obtained from a man aged 40-49 years who had recovered from COVID-19.

J is TRBJ2-3 and V is TRBV28; D gene ambiguous. Deletions cut 6 bases from V and 2 bases from J, with 12 bases between. This CDR3 has 14 amino acids. Per germline, CDR1 MDHEN and CDR2 SYDVKM. In DNA form, the CDR3 reads TGTGCCAGCAGAAAACAGAGAATCACAGATACGCAGTATTTT. The encoded protein is CASRKQRITDTQYF.

The chain links TRBV28 to TRBJ2-1, with 7 bases fitting TRBD1. Trimming removed 3 bases from V and 3 bases from J; junction bases left unmatched: 8. The CDR3 runs to 16 residues. The V gene's germline CDR1 is MDHEN and CDR2 SYDVKM. DNA for the CDR3: TGTGCCAGCAGTTTCCCGGACAGGAAAATCTACAATGAGCAGTTCTTC. Amino acids: CASSFPDRKIYNEQFF.

The chain joins TRBV30 to TRBJ1-3, with D hard to call. Germline loops: CDR1 GTSNPN, CDR2 SVGIG (reference sequence). The CDR3 totals 12 residues. V gave up 7 bases and J gave up 4 bases, with 11 bases separating them. The CDR3 sequence is CASSVPGNTIYF. CDR3 DNA sequence: TGTGCCTCTTCAGTTCCCGGAAACACCATATATTTT.

The rearrangement joins TRBV7-2 to TRBJ1-4; D unresolved. The CDR3 extends over 14 amino acids. V was pared by 2 bases and J by 4 bases, with 8 bases between. In germline, CDR1 is SGHTA, CDR2 FQGNSA. CDR3 protein: CASSLSHINEKLFF. The CDR3, as DNA: TGTGCCAGCAGCTTATCGCACATTAATGAAAAACTGTTTTTT.

V gene TRBV12-3 or TRBV12-4 combines with J gene TRBJ1-2; 10 positions match TRBD1. J gave up 8 bases and V 5 bases, and 2 bases lay outside the gene matches. The CDR3 runs 12 residues. As DNA, the CDR3 is TGTGCCAGCAGTCGGACAGGGGGGGGCTACACCTTC. Residues: CASSRTGGGYTF.

V usage is TRBV7-9 and J usage is TRBJ2-1, with 7 bases identical to TRBD1. V dropped 4 bases and J dropped 5; count of bases not matched to a gene: 5. Germline lookup yields CDR1 SEHNR and CDR2 FQNEAQ (reference sequence). The CDR3 totals 14 residues. In nucleotides, the CDR3 is TGTGCCAGCAGCTCAGTAACAGGGGACAATGAGCAGTTCTTC. It encodes CASSSVTGDNEQFF.

This chain joins TRBV7-2 and TRBJ2-5; D gene uncertain. This CDR3 region has 16 residues. Per germline, CDR1 SGHTA and CDR2 FQGNSA. V was trimmed by 4 bases and J by 7 bases, leaving 22 bases between them. The DNA for the CDR3 is TGTGCCAGCAGCTCAACCTGGCACCTGACGTCGGGGACCCAGTACTTC. This sequence encodes CASSSTWHLTSGTQYF.

The chain links TRBV6-4 to TRBJ2-1; D unclear. The CDR3 covers 13 residues. Germline CDR1 and CDR2: MRHNA and SNTAGT. Trimming cost V 3 bases and J 5 bases, with 8 bases left between them. The CDR3 protein is CASSEGRNNEQFF. CDR3 nucleotides: TGTGCCAGCAGTGAGGGCAGAAACAATGAGCAGTTCTTC.

The V call is TRBV9, the J call TRBJ2-7; 8 bases map to TRBD1. Trimming cost V 6 bases and J 1 base; bases outside gene matches: 6. CDR1 SGDLS and CDR2 YYNGEE come from the germline V gene. The CDR3 sequence is 14 residues long. In DNA, the CDR3 is TGTGCCAGCAATTCACAGGGGGGTTCCTACGAGCAGTACTTC. Protein product: CASNSQGGSYEQYF. The full variable domain, rest sourced from reference TRBV9 and TRBJ2-7, is DSGVTQTPKHLITATGQRVTLRCSPRSGDLSVYWYQQSLDQGLQFLIQYYNGEERAKGNILERFSAQQFPDLHSELNLSSLELGDSALYFCASNSQGGSYEQYFGPGTRLTVT.

The gene calls are TRBV15 and TRBJ1-2; TRBD1 agrees at 7 bases. Losses at the gene ends were 2 bases for V and 2 bases for J; bases not matched to a gene: 2. CDR1 LNHNV and CDR2 YYDKDF come from the germline V gene (reference sequence). The CDR3 is made up of 14 amino acids. CDR3 nucleotides: TGTGCCACCAGCAGAACCAGGGGGAACTATGGCTACACCTTC. Protein product: CATSRTRGNYGYTF.

A word on this clone: At one end the junction does not follow the germline gene, possibly because of a read error. The V gene is TRBV7-7, the J gene TRBJ2-7; 10 bases are shared with TRBD1. The germline V gene has CDR1 SSHAT and CDR2 FNYEAQ (reference sequence). CDR3 length: 15 residues. Written as DNA, the CDR3 is TGTGCTAGCAGCGCCCGGACAGGGGGACAGGGGGAGCAGTACTTC. Translated: CASSARTGGQGEQYF.

This sequence joins TRBV11-3 and TRBJ2-5; 8 bases map to TRBD1. The CDR3 consists of 16 residues. Unmatched junction bases numbered 14, after V lost 4 bases and J lost 7 bases. Germline-derived CDR1 and CDR2 are SGHNT and YENEEA. CDR3 in amino acids: CASSSSYRGYDLTQYF. The CDR3 bases are TGTGCCAGCAGCTCTTCCTACAGGGGGTACGATCTGACCCAGTACTTC.

This chain uses TRBV7-2 with TRBJ2-3; 8 nucleotides match TRBD1. The CDR3 runs 15 residues. V lost 5 bases to trimming and J lost 0 bases; unmatched junction nucleotides: 4. CDR1 and CDR2 from the germline V gene are SGHTA and FQGNSA. The CDR3 region is CASSPGQGSTDTQYF. In DNA, the CDR3 is TGTGCCAGCAGCCCCGGACAGGGCAGCACAGATACGCAGTATTTT.

The chain joins TRBV5-4 to TRBJ2-2; D unclear. V lost 2 bases to trimming and J lost 3 bases, with 5 bases between them. Per germline, CDR1 SGHNT and CDR2 YYREEE (reference sequence). The CDR3 consists of 13 residues. For the CDR3, the DNA is TGTGCCAGCAGCTTAGGAGACACCGGGGAGCTGTTTTTT. It codes for CASSLGDTGELFF.

CDR3 loop: CASSLDGRGNTEAFF. The CDR3 nucleotides are TGCGCCAGCAGCCTTGATGGACGGGGGAACACTGAAGCTTTCTTT. V is TRBV5-1 and J is TRBJ1-1; D call uncertain. Trimming pared 4 bases from V and 1 base from J, leaving 14 bases between. CDR1 is SGHRS, CDR2 YFSETQ, per germline. The CDR3 runs to 15 residues.

The gene calls are TRBV2 and TRBJ1-2, with D maybe TRBD1 (5 bases). The CDR3 covers 16 residues. Per the germline V gene, CDR1 is SNHLY and CDR2 is FYNNEI. V was clipped by 7 bases and J by 0 bases, with 18 bases between them. The CDR3 is CASTPDSAYTNYGYTF. CDR3 nucleotides: TGTGCCAGCACTCCCGACAGCGCCTATACTAACTATGGCTACACCTTC. Using reference TRBV2 and TRBJ1-2 for the parts outside the CDR3, the full variable domain is EPEVTQTPSHQVTQMGQEVILRCVPISNHLYFYWYRQILGQKVEFLVSFYNNEISEKSEIFDDQFSVERPDGSNFTLKIRSTKLEDSAMYFCASTPDSAYTNYGYTFGSGTRLTVV.